Below are 15 T cell receptor beta chains sequenced from a single sample in a study of T cell responses to AZD1222 COVID-19 vaccine. The repertoire was sequenced with immunoSEQ multiplex PCR; TCRdb's copy has only in-frame clones and lacks some. The profile covers about 120,000 clones, with approximately 90% appearing a single time and approximately 8.4% taken by the ten largest. This specimen consisted of peripheral blood, obtained on day 0 of AZD1222 vaccination. The origin of the receptors is an adult in good health.

This chain links TRBV12-3 or TRBV12-4 with TRBJ2-1; D is unresolved. The CDR3 spans 13 residues. V gave up 5 bases and J gave up 9 bases, with 14 bases separating them. The CDR3 spells CASSPRVGGEQFF. CDR3 DNA sequence: TGTGCCAGCAGTCCCCGAGTGGGCGGTGAGCAGTTCTTC.

The rearrangement joins TRBV5-1 to TRBJ1-1, with 9 nucleotides matching TRBD1. The CDR3 contains 13 residues. The trim removed 3 bases at V and 4 bases at J, leaving 1 base unmatched. CDR1 and CDR2 (germline): SGHRS, YFSETQ. This chain's CDR3 is CASSWGQGTEAFF. The CDR3 DNA reads TGCGCCAGCAGCTGGGGACAGGGCACTGAAGCTTTCTTT.

This chain uses TRBV28 with TRBJ2-3, with unresolved D. V gave up 6 bases and J gave up 3 bases, with 13 bases separating them. The CDR3 extends over 14 amino acids. CDR1 and CDR2 (germline): MDHEN, SYDVKM. CDR3 residues: CASRRRGVTDTQYF. Here the CDR3 DNA reads TGTGCCAGCAGGCGCCGAGGAGTTACAGATACGCAGTATTTT.

The chain links TRBV5-1 to TRBJ2-1, with 11 bases that match TRBD2. V lost 4 bases and J lost 10; bases outside the gene matches: 10. The CDR3 totals 15 residues. Germline V CDR1 and CDR2: SGHRS, YFSETQ. CDR3 bases: TGCGCCAGCAGCGCTAGCGGGAGGAGTCCCTGGGAGCAGTTCTTC. The encoded protein is CASSASGRSPWEQFF.

The chain uses TRBV9 and TRBJ1-2; D gene unclear. From germline, CDR1 is SGDLS and CDR2 YYNGEE. The CDR3 totals 13 residues. The ends were cut back, 4 bases at V and 4 bases at J, with 11 bases in the middle. CDR3 sequence reads: CASSNQVSYGYTF. The DNA for the CDR3 is TGTGCCAGCAGCAATCAGGTCTCCTATGGCTACACCTTC. Using reference TRBV9 and TRBJ1-2 for the parts outside the CDR3, the full variable domain is DSGVTQTPKHLITATGQRVTLRCSPRSGDLSVYWYQQSLDQGLQFLIQYYNGEERAKGNILERFSAQQFPDLHSELNLSSLELGDSALYFCASSNQVSYGYTFGSGTRLTVV.

The chain recombines TRBV5-1 with TRBJ2-5, with 7 nucleotides matching TRBD2. This CDR3 region has 18 residues. With 1 base clipped from V and 1 base from J, the junction kept 13 bases outside the gene matches. Germline CDR1 SGHRS, CDR2 YFSETQ. CDR3 protein: CASSLSKAGVSLQETQYF. The CDR3 DNA reads as TGCGCCAGCAGCTTGTCCAAGGCGGGAGTTAGCCTCCAAGAGACCCAGTACTTC.

The rearrangement uses TRBV6-5 and TRBJ1-4; D not certain. The CDR3 spans 14 residues. V dropped 6 bases and J dropped 0 bases, with 8 bases sitting between them. CDR1 MNHEY and CDR2 SVGAGI come from the germline V gene. Written as DNA, the CDR3 is TGTGCCAGCAGCCAGCCAGCAACTAATGAAAAACTGTTTTTT. Its protein is CASSQPATNEKLFF.

The V gene is TRBV6-6, the J gene TRBJ1-5; D perhaps matches TRBD1 (5 bases). The germline V gene encodes CDR1 MNHNY and CDR2 SVGAGI (reference sequence). The CDR3 sequence is 15 residues long. Trimming took off 6 bases at V and 0 bases at J, with 12 bases between the two ends. CDR3 loop: CASSYGGNSNQPQHF. The CDR3 DNA reads TGTGCCAGCAGCTACGGGGGGAATAGCAATCAGCCCCAGCATTTT.

The genes are TRBV5-4 and TRBJ1-6; D not certain. The germline V gene encodes CDR1 SGHNT and CDR2 YYREEE (reference sequence). The CDR3 has 14 amino acids. The V end lost 0 bases, the J end lost 7 bases, and 8 bases lay between the germline ends. CDR3 amino acids: CASSLDGLNSPLHF. DNA of the CDR3: TGTGCCAGCAGCTTGGACGGATTAAATTCACCCCTCCACTTT.

The chain employs TRBV30 and TRBJ2-5, with 11 bases that match TRBD1. CDR3 length: 14 residues. Germline V lookup: CDR1 GTSNPN, CDR2 SVGIG (reference sequence). The trim removed 5 bases at V and 5 bases at J, leaving 7 bases unmatched. The CDR3 DNA reads TGTGCCTGGCAGGGACAGGGGGTTAGGGAGACCCAGTACTTC. It encodes CAWQGQGVRETQYF.

On this clone: The same CDR3 also results from other DNA sequences found in this sample. The chain carries TRBV28 and TRBJ1-2; the D is unclear. This CDR3 spans 12 amino acids. Trimming left V 4 bases short and J 4 bases short, with 7 bases between. Germline CDR1 MDHEN, CDR2 SYDVKM. CDR3 region: CASSSRGYGYTF. DNA for the CDR3: TGTGCCAGCAGTTCCCGGGGCTATGGCTACACCTTC.

This clone was recorded a few times. The V call is TRBV5-1, the J call TRBJ1-1; 7 bases match TRBD1. Looked up from germline, CDR1 is SGHRS and CDR2 is YFSETQ. The CDR3 sequence is 15 residues long. Trimming took 3 bases from V and 1 from J; bases not matched to a gene: 6. The CDR3 bases are TGCGCCAGCAGCTCGACCGGGACAGCGAACACTGAAGCTTTCTTT. As protein: CASSSTGTANTEAFF.

CDR3 DNA sequence: TGTGCCAGCAGCCGGGGGACAGTCTACGAGCAGTACTTC. This encodes CASSRGTVYEQYF. The chain combines TRBV5-6 with TRBJ2-7; possible D gene TRBD1, 7 bases. Looked up from germline, CDR1 is SGHDT and CDR2 is YYEEEE. The V end lost 4 bases, the J end lost 3 bases, and 11 bases lay between the germline ends. The CDR3 sequence is 13 residues long.

The V gene is TRBV5-1, the J gene TRBJ1-1, with 9 bases aligning to TRBD1. Losses at the gene ends were 5 bases for V and 4 bases for J; bases not matched to a gene: 3. CDR3 length: 13 residues. Germline V CDR1 and CDR2: SGHRS, YFSETQ. The CDR3 coding sequence is TGCGCCAGCAGTGGACAGGGGACCACTGAAGCTTTCTTT. Its protein product is CASSGQGTTEAFF.

This rearrangement joins TRBV28 to TRBJ2-5; possible D gene TRBD2, 6 bases. V lost 2 bases and J 6 bases, leaving 13 bases between the germline ends. CDR3 length: 14 residues. The germline gives CDR1 MDHEN, CDR2 SYDVKM. The CDR3: CASSLGGTGKTQYF. The DNA for the CDR3 is TGTGCCAGCAGTTTAGGCGGGACGGGAAAGACCCAGTACTTC.